The 8 T cell receptor beta chains listed next were all sequenced from one sample in a study of T cells after yellow fever vaccination. TCRdb reprocessed the 5' RACE reads via MiXCR and lists one record per CDR3 protein. The sample yields 450,000 to 650,000 distinct CDR3 sequences, 21% seen once. The specimen comprised PBMCs, sampled approximately 20 days after the first yellow fever vaccination. The receptors derive from a young man who received the YFV17D yellow fever vaccine.

V gene TRBV2 combines with J gene TRBJ1-1; TRBD1 matches at 9 bases. Trimming at V came to 6 bases and at J to 11 bases, leaving 7 bases not matched to a gene. Germline V gene lookup returns CDR1 SNHLY and CDR2 FYNNEI. This CDR3 has 12 amino acids. The CDR3 loop is CASRRTGDRAFF. The CDR3 DNA follows: TGTGCCAGCAGGAGGACAGGGGACAGGGCTTTCTTT.

This clonotype was found a few times. J is TRBJ2-1 and V is TRBV29-1, with D unresolved. CDR1 and CDR2 (germline): SQVTM, ANQGSEA. Trimming cost V 2 bases and J 6 bases, with 8 bases left between them. This CDR3 is built from 12 residues. This CDR3 is CSVERLLNEQFF. The CDR3 nucleotides read TGCAGCGTTGAAAGGCTACTCAATGAGCAGTTCTTC.

J is TRBJ2-2 and V is TRBV28, with TRBD2 matching over 8 bases. V gave up 5 bases and J gave up 4 bases; unmatched junction bases: 9. CDR3 length equals 16 residues. CDR1 is MDHEN, CDR2 SYDVKM, per germline. The CDR3 region is CASSLGLAVGTGELFF. The DNA of the CDR3 is TGTGCCAGCAGTCTCGGACTAGCCGTTGGCACCGGGGAGCTGTTTTTT.

V and J are TRBV4-3 and TRBJ2-2, with 8 bases matching TRBD1. The germline V gene encodes CDR1 LGHNA and CDR2 YSLEER. Trimming at V came to 1 base and at J to 5 bases, leaving 6 bases not matched to a gene. The CDR3 has 16 amino acids. The CDR3 DNA reads as TGCGCCAGCAGCCAAGGGCCCCGGACAGGGACCGGGGAGCTGTTTTTT. Amino acid sequence: CASSQGPRTGTGELFF.

This sequence joins TRBV20-1 and TRBJ2-3; weak D call: TRBD1 (6 bases). The CDR3 has 12 amino acids. From germline, CDR1 is DFQATT and CDR2 SNEGSKA (reference sequence). DNA for the CDR3: TGCAGCGCTGGGGGCGAGCGAGATACGCAGTATTTT. It encodes CSAGGERDTQYF.

CDR3 in amino acids: CATLPASGGTDTQYF. CDR3 sequence (DNA): TGTGCCACCCTACCCGCGAGCGGGGGGACAGATACGCAGTATTTT. This rearrangement joins TRBV10-3 to TRBJ2-3, with TRBD2 identical over 9 bases. CDR1 and CDR2 from the germline V gene are ENHRY and SYGVKD. The ends lost 10 bases at V and 3 bases at J; junction bases unmatched: 11. CDR3 length equals 15 residues.

The chain employs TRBV20-1 and TRBJ2-1; 16 bases map to TRBD2. The CDR3 consists of 19 residues. Per the germline V gene, CDR1 is DFQATT and CDR2 is SNEGSKA (reference sequence). J lost 0 bases, V lost 5 bases, and 10 bases had no gene match. The CDR3 spells CSACTGLAGGPSSYNEQFF. The CDR3 DNA reads TGCAGTGCTTGCACGGGACTAGCGGGGGGGCCGAGCTCCTACAATGAGCAGTTCTTC.

This clonotype was seen a handful of times. The V gene is TRBV15, the J gene TRBJ1-5; D remains unclear. The CDR3 length is 12 residues. Trimming took off 5 bases at V and 5 bases at J, with 7 bases between the two ends. Germline V gene sequence: CDR1 LNHNV, CDR2 YYDKDF (reference sequence). The DNA of the CDR3 is TGTGCCACCAGCGAGGTGGATCAGCCCCAGCATTTT. The encoded protein is CATSEVDQPQHF.